This TCR beta chain was recovered during a study of blood T cell repertoires in COVID-19. Study information: The origin of the acute and convalescent COVID-19 samples was the United States, Italy and Spain. Sources were T cells, B-cell-depleted T cells, or PBMCs; the material itself was cDNA or gDNA.

Germline-derived CDR1 and CDR2 are SNHLY and FYNNEI. CDR3 size: 15 residues. The ends lost 8 bases at V and 1 base at J; junction bases unmatched: 0. The assay was immunoSEQ multiplex PCR, and TCRdb's table has in-frame clones only and misses some. The sample includes around 280,000 clones, around 90% of them seen just once. The study recruited people aged about 18 to 90 years across approximately 24 US areas. This chain uses TRBV2 with TRBJ2-2, with 14 positions matching TRBD2. The sequencing sample was made of PBMCs or T cells enriched from blood (not recorded which). The TCR was taken from a woman aged 40 to 49 who had recovered from COVID-19. CDR3 protein: CASGLAGGNTGELFF. The CDR3 region has the DNA TGTGCCAGCGGACTAGCGGGGGGGAACACCGGGGAGCTGTTTTTT.